This record concerns one T cell receptor (beta chain) sequence. Its antigen is still unknown. The data were obtained in a study of T cell responses to AZD1222 COVID-19 vaccine. Study-wide results and limits: Baseline testing showed seropositivity in only 6 or 7 AZD1222 recipients. Donor demographics were predominantly white British with a female majority; clonal diversity may be underestimated.

The assay was immunoSEQ multiplex PCR, and TCRdb's table has in-frame clones only and misses some. Of about 140,000 clones in the sample, roughly 90% are singletons; the top ten hold about 1.8%. Second doses that came at about 4 or about 12 weeks were put together. Germline CDR1 is MNHEY and CDR2 is SMNVEV (reference sequence). There are 15 residues in the CDR3. V was shortened by 0 bases and J by 1 base, with 7 bases between the two germline ends. This specimen consisted of peripheral blood, obtained 28 days after the second AZD1222 dose. The chain recombines TRBV27 with TRBJ1-5; D call uncertain. The sequence came from an adult who received the AZD1222 COVID-19 vaccine. The CDR3 DNA sequence: TGTGCCAGCAGTTTATCGACGGCGAGCAATCAGCCCCAGCATTTT. This codes for CASSLSTASNQPQHF.